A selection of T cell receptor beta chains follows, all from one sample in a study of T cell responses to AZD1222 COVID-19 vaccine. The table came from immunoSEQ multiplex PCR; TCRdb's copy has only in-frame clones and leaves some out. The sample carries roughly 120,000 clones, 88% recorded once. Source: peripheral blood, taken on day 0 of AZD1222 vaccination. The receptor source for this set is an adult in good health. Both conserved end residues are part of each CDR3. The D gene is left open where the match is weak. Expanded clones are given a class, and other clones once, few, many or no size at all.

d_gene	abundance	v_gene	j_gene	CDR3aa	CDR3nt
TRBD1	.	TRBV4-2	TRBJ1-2	CASSQGTGGHYGYTF	TGTGCCAGCAGCCAAGGGACAGGGGGGCACTATGGCTACACCTTC
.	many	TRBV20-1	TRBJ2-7	CSASGKYEQYF	TGCAGTGCTAGCGGGAAGTACGAGCAGTACTTC
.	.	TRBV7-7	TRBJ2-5	CASSLWGVGETQYF	TGTGCTAGCAGCTTATGGGGGGTAGGGGAGACCCAGTACTTC
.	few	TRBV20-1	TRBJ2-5	CSASKPEETQYF	TGCAGTGCTAGTAAACCCGAAGAGACCCAGTACTTC
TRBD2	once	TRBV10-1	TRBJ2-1	CASSTHGLAGGDEQFF	TGCGCCAGCAGTACACATGGACTAGCGGGGGGGGATGAGCAGTTCTTC
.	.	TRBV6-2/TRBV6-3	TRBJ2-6	CASSQADGANVLTF	TGTGCCAGCAGTCAGGCTGATGGGGCCAACGTCCTGACTTTC
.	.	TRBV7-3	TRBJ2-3	CASSPVAPQDGLPSTDTQYF	TGTGCCAGCAGCCCAGTGGCCCCCCAAGACGGCTTACCTAGCACAGATACGCAGTATTTT
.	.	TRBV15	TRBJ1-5	CATSRAVLSANNQPQHF	TGTGCCACCAGCAGAGCAGTTTTGTCAGCCAACAATCAGCCCCAGCATTTT
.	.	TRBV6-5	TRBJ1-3	CASTSSGNTIYF	TGTGCCAGCACGAGCTCTGGAAACACCATATATTTT
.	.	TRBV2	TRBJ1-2	CASSVDLSNYGYTF	TGTGCCAGCAGTGTCGATCTGTCTAACTATGGCTACACCTTC
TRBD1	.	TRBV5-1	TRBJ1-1	CASSRPGQGARTEAFF	TGCGCCAGCAGCCGGCCGGGACAGGGGGCAAGGACTGAAGCTTTCTTT
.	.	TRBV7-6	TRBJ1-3	CASSLGGLEAGNTIYF	TGTGCCAGCAGCTTAGGAGGCCTGGAGGCTGGAAACACCATATATTTT
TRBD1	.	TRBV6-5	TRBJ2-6	CASSRQGTGANVLTF	TGTGCCAGCAGCCGACAGGGGACTGGGGCCAACGTCCTGACTTTC
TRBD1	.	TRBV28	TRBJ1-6	CASRPLGTAYNSPLHF	TGTGCCAGCAGACCCCTGGGGACAGCGTATAATTCACCCCTCCACTTT
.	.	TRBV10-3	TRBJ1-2	CAISESGGAGYGYTF	TGTGCCATCAGTGAGTCGGGAGGGGCAGGCTATGGCTACACCTTC
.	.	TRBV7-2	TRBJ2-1	CASSLVRRASEQFF	TGTGCCAGCAGCTTAGTGCGAAGGGCGAGTGAGCAGTTCTTC
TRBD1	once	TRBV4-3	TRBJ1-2	CASSQDTGVGYTF	TGCGCCAGCAGCCAAGACACAGGGGTCGGCTACACCTTC
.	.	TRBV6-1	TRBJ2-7	CASSEATGPNYEQYF	TGTGCCAGCAGTGAAGCCACAGGGCCCAACTACGAGCAGTACTTC
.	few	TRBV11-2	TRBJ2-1	CASSLSTVSYNEQFF	TGTGCCAGCAGCTTAAGTACCGTATCCTACAATGAGCAGTTCTTC
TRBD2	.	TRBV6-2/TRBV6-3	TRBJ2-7	CASSWDYSYEQYF	TGTGCCAGCAGTTGGGACTACAGCTACGAGCAGTACTTC
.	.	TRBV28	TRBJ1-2	CASSSMDLGYTF	TGTGCCAGCAGCAGCATGGATTTGGGCTACACCTTC
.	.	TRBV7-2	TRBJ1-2	CASSPLFSGYTF	TGTGCCAGCAGCCCCCTTTTTTCTGGCTACACCTTC
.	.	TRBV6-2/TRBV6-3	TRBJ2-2	CASSYRGTGELFF	TGTGCCAGCAGTTATCGGGGCACCGGGGAGCTGTTTTTT
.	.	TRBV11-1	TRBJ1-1	CASSPGRSGTEAFF	TGTGCCAGCAGCCCCGGCAGGTCGGGCACTGAAGCTTTCTTT
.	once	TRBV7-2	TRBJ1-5	CASSLNPGTYINSNQPQHF	TGTGCCAGCAGCTTAAACCCCGGGACATACATTAATAGCAATCAGCCCCAGCATTTT
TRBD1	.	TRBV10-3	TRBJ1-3	CAISETTGDGNTIYF	TGTGCCATCAGTGAGACCACAGGGGATGGAAACACCATATATTTT
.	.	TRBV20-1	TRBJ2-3	CSASAWGTQYF	TGCAGTGCTAGTGCGTGGGGTACGCAGTATTTT
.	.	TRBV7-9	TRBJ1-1	CASSLVQGNTEAFF	TGTGCCAGCAGCTTAGTCCAGGGAAACACTGAAGCTTTCTTT
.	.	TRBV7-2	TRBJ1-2	CASSLGGDIYGYTF	TGTGCCAGCAGCTTAGGGGGGGACATCTATGGCTACACCTTC
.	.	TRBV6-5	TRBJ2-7	CASSYTIGDSYEQYF	TGTGCCAGCAGTTATACTATAGGAGATTCCTACGAGCAGTACTTC
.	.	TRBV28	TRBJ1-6	CASKYREGTSPLHF	TGTGCCAGCAAATACAGGGAGGGTACGTCACCCCTCCACTTT
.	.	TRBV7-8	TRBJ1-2	CASSTGNNYGYTF	TGTGCCAGCAGCACGGGAAATAACTATGGCTACACCTTC
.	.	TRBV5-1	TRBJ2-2	CASTLGAAPTGELFF	TGCGCCAGCACCCTCGGGGCAGCCCCCACCGGGGAGCTGTTTTTT
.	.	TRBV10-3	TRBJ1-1	CATHSGVPEAFF	TGTGCCACCCATTCTGGCGTACCTGAAGCTTTCTTT
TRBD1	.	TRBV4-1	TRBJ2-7	CASSQGGGILYEQYF	TGCGCCAGCAGCCAAGGAGGGGGCATACTCTACGAGCAGTACTTC
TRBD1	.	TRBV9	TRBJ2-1	CASSVKSGTGVYNEQFF	TGTGCCAGCAGCGTAAAATCCGGGACAGGGGTGTACAATGAGCAGTTCTTC
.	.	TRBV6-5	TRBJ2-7	CASSSQKGPYEQYF	TGTGCCAGCAGTTCCCAAAAGGGACCCTACGAGCAGTACTTC
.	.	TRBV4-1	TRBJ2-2	CASSHANTGELFF	TGCGCCAGCAGCCACGCTAACACCGGGGAGCTGTTTTTT
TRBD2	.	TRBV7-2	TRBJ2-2	CAPVGGVNTGELFF	TGTGCCCCAGTGGGGGGGGTGAACACCGGGGAGCTGTTTTTT
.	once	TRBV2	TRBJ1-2	CASSERYGYTF	TGTGCCAGCAGTGAGAGGTATGGCTACACCTTC
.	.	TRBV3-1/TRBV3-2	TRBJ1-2	CASTRGRANNYGYTF	TGTGCCAGCACACGCGGCAGGGCCAATAACTATGGCTACACCTTC
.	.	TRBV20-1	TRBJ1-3	CSAVIGNTIYF	TGCAGTGCTGTAATAGGAAACACCATATATTTT
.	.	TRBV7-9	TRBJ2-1	CASSGGGVVRGNEQFF	TGTGCCAGCAGCGGGGGGGGCGTGGTGCGCGGGAATGAGCAGTTCTTC
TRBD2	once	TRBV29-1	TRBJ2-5	CSVLSGVSQYF	TGCAGCGTTCTAAGCGGGGTGTCCCAGTACTTC
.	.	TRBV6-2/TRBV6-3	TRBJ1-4	CASSTVREWNEKLFF	TGTGCCAGCAGTACGGTTCGGGAATGGAATGAAAAACTGTTTTTT
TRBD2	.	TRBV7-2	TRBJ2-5	CASSSGLAQRGTQYF	TGTGCCAGCAGCTCAGGACTAGCGCAGCGTGGAACCCAGTACTTC
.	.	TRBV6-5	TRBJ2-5	CASRTQGETQYF	TGTGCCAGCAGAACACAGGGAGAGACCCAGTACTTC
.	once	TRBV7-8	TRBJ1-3	CASSLGQGLSGNTIYF	TGTGCCAGCAGCTTAGGACAAGGGCTCTCTGGAAACACCATATATTTT
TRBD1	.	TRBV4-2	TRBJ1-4	CASSQGTGAEKLFF	TGTGCCAGCAGCCAGGGGACAGGGGCTGAAAAACTGTTTTTT
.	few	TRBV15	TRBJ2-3	CATSTLSPDTQYF	TGTGCCACCAGCACGCTAAGCCCAGATACGCAGTATTTT
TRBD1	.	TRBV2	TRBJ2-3	CASSRQGLGTDTQYF	TGTGCCAGCAGTCGACAGGGGCTGGGCACAGATACGCAGTATTTT
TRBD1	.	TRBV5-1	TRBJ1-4	CASSLEGTGYEKLFF	TGCGCCAGCAGCTTGGAAGGGACAGGGTATGAAAAACTGTTTTTT
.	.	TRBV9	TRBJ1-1	CASSVQGEGTEAFF	TGTGCCAGCAGCGTACAGGGAGAAGGCACTGAAGCTTTCTTT
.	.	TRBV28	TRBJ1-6	CASSENGGVHNSPLHF	TGTGCCAGCAGTGAAAATGGGGGGGTCCATAATTCACCCCTCCACTTT